Following are 14 T cell receptor beta chains from one sample sequenced in a study of blood T cells in healthy people across ages. Primed by a sample-barcoded 5' primer and a J-beta primer mix, a second PCR proceeded for roughly 7 to 12 cycles. TCRdb used MiXCR to reprocess the 5' RACE reads, holding one entry per CDR3 protein. Of approximately 800,000 distinct CDR3 sequences in the sample, around 34% were seen once. The sequencing sample was made of blood. The source of these receptors is a man between 18 and 29 years old in good health.

This clonotype was recorded a few times. J is TRBJ1-2 and V is TRBV27; unclear D gene. With 6 bases removed from V and 8 bases from J, the gap between germline ends came to 16 bases. From germline, CDR1 is MNHEY and CDR2 SMNVEV (reference sequence). This CDR3 contains 13 residues. The CDR3 spells CASSRAGSGGYTF. The CDR3 region has the DNA TGTGCCAGCAGCCGGGCCGGTTCGGGGGGCTACACCTTC.

This clonotype was seen only once. The chain couples TRBV3-1 to TRBJ1-1; D possibly corresponds to TRBD1 (5 bases). The germline gives CDR1 LGHDT, CDR2 YNNKEL (reference sequence). The CDR3 sequence is 15 residues long. V gave up 0 bases and J gave up 4 bases, with 12 bases separating them. The CDR3 spells CASSQDREGVTEAFF. The CDR3, as DNA: TGTGCCAGCAGCCAAGACAGGGAAGGGGTCACTGAAGCTTTCTTT.

The chain recombines TRBV25-1 with TRBJ2-7; 7 bases are a match to TRBD2. With V trimmed by 0 bases and J by 3 bases, 5 bases remained unmatched. The CDR3 consists of 15 residues. Germline values: CDR1 MGHDK, CDR2 SYGVNS. CDR3 bases: TGTGCCAGCAGTGAATATAAGCGGGGCCACTACGAGCAGTACTTC. Protein sequence: CASSEYKRGHYEQYF.

Concerning this clonotype: A read error may explain this, as a much larger clone is one base away. This rearrangement joins TRBV27 to TRBJ2-7; D is unresolved. Germline lookup yields CDR1 MNHEY and CDR2 SMNVEV (reference sequence). This CDR3 is built from 11 residues. V lost 5 bases, J lost 7 bases, and 9 bases lay in between. CDR3 coding DNA: TGTGCCAGCAGTGCCGGCAATGAGCAGTACTTC. Translation: CASSAGNEQYF.

The chain carries TRBV21-1 and TRBJ2-7; the listed D gene, TRBD1, was not tested against the DNA. TRBV21-1 is a pseudogene. The CDR3 is 16 amino acids. This CDR3 reads CAKDRVGGGGSSEQYF. DNA for the CDR3: TGTGCCAAGGACAGGGTAGGTGGCGGAGGTTCTAGCGAGCAGTACTTC.

The sample holds a few counts of this clonotype. This chain links TRBV7-6 with TRBJ2-1; possibly TRBD1 for D (6 bases). The end of the DNA fits TRBJ2-7 better, so the J call may be wrong. This CDR3 has 16 residues. The V gene's germline CDR1 is SGHVS and CDR2 FNYEAQ. CDR3 protein: CASSLGTASSYNEQYF. In nucleotides, the CDR3 is TGTGCCAGCAGCTTAGGGACAGCGAGCTCCTACAATGAGCAGTACTTC.

This clonotype appeared many times. The chain recombines TRBV27 with TRBJ2-1; the match to TRBD1 covers 9 bases. This CDR3 region has 14 residues. Germline-derived CDR1 and CDR2 are MNHEY and SMNVEV (reference sequence). The V and J ends lost 4 bases and 6 bases, in that order; junction bases with no gene match: 4. The CDR3 loop is CASSWGQGPNEQFF. CDR3 sequence (DNA): TGTGCCAGCAGTTGGGGACAGGGCCCCAATGAGCAGTTCTTC.

The rearrangement uses TRBV6-5 and TRBJ1-1, with no clear D. Trimming took off 5 bases at V and 4 bases at J, with 14 bases between the two ends. Germline V gene lookup returns CDR1 MNHEY and CDR2 SVGAGI. The CDR3 extends over 14 amino acids. The CDR3 DNA sequence: TGTGCCAGCAGTAGAATCCGGGGAGGCACTGAAGCTTTCTTT. Its protein is CASSRIRGGTEAFF.

In this sample, this clonotype turned up once. The chain joins TRBV4-3 to TRBJ2-2, with 12 bases fitting TRBD1. The germline V gene has CDR1 LGHNA and CDR2 YSLEER. V was pared by 4 bases and J by 8 bases, with 11 bases of the junction left unmatched. This CDR3 spans 17 amino acids. The chain's CDR3 is CASSPLPGTGGPGELFF. Written as DNA, the CDR3 is TGCGCCAGCAGCCCGCTCCCCGGGACAGGGGGCCCTGGGGAGCTGTTTTTT.

This clonotype was observed a handful of times. The CDR3 reads CASSQDRTVGHTGELFF. The CDR3 nucleotides are TGTGCCAGCAGCCAAGATAGGACGGTTGGTCACACCGGGGAGCTGTTTTTT. The gene calls are TRBV4-2 and TRBJ2-2; no reliable D call. This CDR3 is built from 17 residues. The V gene lost 0 bases and the J gene lost 3 bases, with 14 bases spanning the gap. Germline V lookup: CDR1 LGHNA, CDR2 YNFKEQ.

J is TRBJ2-4 and V is TRBV19; 9 bases are a match to TRBD1. V trimming: 5 bases; J trimming: 0 bases; junction bases outside the gene matches: 11. The CDR3 covers 18 residues. Per the germline V gene, CDR1 is LNHDA and CDR2 is SQIVND (reference sequence). The CDR3 protein is CASSPGQGMQLAKNIQYF. The CDR3 nucleotides read TGTGCCAGTAGTCCGGGACAGGGCATGCAACTAGCCAAAAACATTCAGTACTTC.

This clonotype was observed a handful of times. The J gene is TRBJ2-1, the V gene TRBV12-3 or TRBV12-4; 8 bases fit TRBD2. The length of the CDR3 is 14 residues. The J segment lost 7 bases and the V segment lost 5 bases, leaving 7 bases of the junction unmatched. This CDR3 is CASSPRGGQNEQFF. The CDR3 DNA follows: TGTGCCAGCAGTCCCCGGGGGGGGCAGAATGAGCAGTTCTTC.

The rearrangement uses TRBV20-1 and TRBJ1-5; D unresolved. CDR1 DFQATT and CDR2 SNEGSKA come from the germline V gene (reference sequence). There are 15 residues in the CDR3. Trimming took off 4 bases at V and 2 bases at J, with 15 bases between the two ends. The CDR3 DNA is TGCAGTGCTAACCCAAAGAATCTGGGCAATCAGCCCCAGCATTTT. Translating it yields CSANPKNLGNQPQHF.

The chain joins TRBV3-1 to TRBJ1-1; D call uncertain. The V gene's germline CDR1 is LGHDT and CDR2 YNNKEL (reference sequence). The CDR3 sequence is 15 residues long. With 6 bases removed from V and 5 bases from J, the gap between germline ends came to 19 bases. CDR3 DNA: TGTGCCAGCAGTGATGCAGGCTATCTAGGGACTGAAGCTTTCTTT. Residues: CASSDAGYLGTEAFF. The whole variable domain, filled in from reference TRBV3-1 and TRBJ1-1, reads DTAVSQTPKYLVTQMGNDKSIKCEQNLGHDTMYWYKQDSKKFLKIMFSYNNKELIINETVPNRFSPKSPDKAHLNLHINSLELGDSAVYFCASSDAGYLGTEAFFGQGTRLTVV.